This T cell receptor (beta chain) is from a study of blood T cell repertoires in COVID-19. Study overall: Some COVID-19 samples were acute and others convalescent; all came from the United States, Italy and Spain. PBMCs, B-cell-depleted T cells, or T cells provided the cDNA or gDNA that made up the material.

The CDR3 contains 14 residues. V was shortened by 3 bases and J by 7 bases, with 15 bases between the two germline ends. From germline, CDR1 is SGHTA and CDR2 FQGNSA. How the authors handled the data: Scientists estimated how many nucleated cells there were by amplifying reference gene primers. Generated by immunoSEQ multiplex PCR, the TCRdb table keeps only in-frame clones and is missing some. For V, J and clone size, that table is used; D and trimming come from the DNA. This table holds under 300,000 clones, over 80% found once. The sequence derives from a man in his thirties or forties who had recovered from COVID-19. The V call is TRBV7-2, the J call TRBJ2-5; D is ambiguous. The sequenced material came from peripheral blood. CDR3 sequence: CASSLGSGSGTQYF. For the CDR3, the DNA is TGTGCCAGCAGCTTGGGTTCAGGTTCCGGGACCCAGTACTTC.